This T cell receptor (beta chain) was sequenced in a study of Ad26.COV2.S vaccination and SARS-CoV-2 variants. Study-level background: The vaccine Ad26.COV2.S was put into the muscle once, or twice with 56 days between. Study-wide results and limits: The TCR breadth and depth analyses may have understated or missed part of the total T cell responses.

This clone is a singleton in its sample. Its antigen is undetermined. Produced via immunoSEQ multiplex PCR; TCRdb's table is partial and in-frame only. The sample comprises more than 300,000 clones, roughly 89% of which are singletons, and approximately 5% rests with the top ten. The treatment here: around 19 received Ad26.COV2.S at low or high dose, single or two shots; roughly five received placebo; per-sample allocation not given. Samples came from day 63 after the first vaccine or placebo injection. In the vaccine, an Ad26 vector expressed the SARS-CoV-2 spike of the Wuhan strain. Trimming cost V 1 base and J 5 bases, with 15 bases left between them. Germline loops: CDR1 SGHRS, CDR2 YFSETQ. The CDR3 consists of 16 residues.

The sample was peripheral blood, taken in a trial of Ad26.COV2.S vaccine versus placebo. The clonotype was recovered from a person aged 18-65 years who received the Ad26.COV2.S COVID-19 vaccine or a placebo. J is TRBJ1-4 and V is TRBV5-1, with TRBD1 as a possible D gene (5 bases). CDR3 in amino acids: CASSLRALEGNEKLFF. In DNA form, the CDR3 reads TGCGCCAGCAGCTTGAGGGCGTTGGAGGGGAATGAAAAACTGTTTTTT.